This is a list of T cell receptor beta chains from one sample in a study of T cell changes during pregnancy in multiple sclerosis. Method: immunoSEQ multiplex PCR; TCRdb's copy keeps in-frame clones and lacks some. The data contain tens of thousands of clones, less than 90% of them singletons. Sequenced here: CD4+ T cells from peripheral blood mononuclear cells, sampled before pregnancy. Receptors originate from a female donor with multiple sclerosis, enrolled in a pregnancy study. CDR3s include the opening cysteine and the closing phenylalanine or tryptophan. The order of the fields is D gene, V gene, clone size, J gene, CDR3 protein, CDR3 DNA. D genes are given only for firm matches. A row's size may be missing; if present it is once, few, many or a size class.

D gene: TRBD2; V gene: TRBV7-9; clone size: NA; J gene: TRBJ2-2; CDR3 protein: CASSAPGLAGGAGELFF; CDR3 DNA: TGTGCCAGCAGCGCACCCGGACTAGCGGGAGGGGCGGGGGAGCTGTTTTTT
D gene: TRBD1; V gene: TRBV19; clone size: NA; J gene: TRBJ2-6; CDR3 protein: CASRRGQATSGANVLTF; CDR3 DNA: TGTGCCAGTAGGAGGGGACAGGCCACCTCTGGGGCCAACGTCCTGACTTTC
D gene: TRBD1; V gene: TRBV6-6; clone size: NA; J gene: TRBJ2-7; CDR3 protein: CASSYGGTGDYEQYF; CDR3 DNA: TGTGCCAGCAGTTACGGGGGGACAGGGGACTACGAGCAGTACTTC
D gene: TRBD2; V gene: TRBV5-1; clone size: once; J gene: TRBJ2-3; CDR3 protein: CASSLGLAGAGLTDTQYF; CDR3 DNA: TGCGCCAGCAGCTTAGGACTAGCGGGAGCTGGGTTGACAGATACGCAGTATTTT
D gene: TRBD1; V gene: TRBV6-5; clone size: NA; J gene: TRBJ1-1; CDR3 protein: CASSQTGLTEAFF; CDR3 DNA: TGTGCCAGCAGTCAGACAGGGTTAACTGAAGCTTTCTTT
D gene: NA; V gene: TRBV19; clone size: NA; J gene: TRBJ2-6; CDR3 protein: CASSSQSGFSGANVLTF; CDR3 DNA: TGTGCCAGTAGTTCTCAATCGGGGTTCTCTGGGGCCAACGTCCTGACTTTC
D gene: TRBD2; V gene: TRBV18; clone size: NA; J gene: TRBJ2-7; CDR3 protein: CASSPREESHEQYF; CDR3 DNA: TGTGCCAGCTCGCCACGGGAGGAGAGCCACGAGCAGTACTTC
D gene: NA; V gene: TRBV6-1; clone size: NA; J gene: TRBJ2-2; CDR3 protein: CASTRFQTGELFF; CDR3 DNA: TGTGCCAGCACGCGGTTTCAGACCGGGGAGCTGTTTTTT
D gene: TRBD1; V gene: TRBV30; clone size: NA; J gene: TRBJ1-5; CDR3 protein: CAWNRGSNQPQHF; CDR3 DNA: TGTGCCTGGAACAGGGGGAGCAATCAGCCCCAGCATTTT
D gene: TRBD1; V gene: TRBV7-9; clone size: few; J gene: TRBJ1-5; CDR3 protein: CASSLGTGVNQPQHF; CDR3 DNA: TGTGCCAGCAGCTTAGGGACAGGGGTCAATCAGCCCCAGCATTTT
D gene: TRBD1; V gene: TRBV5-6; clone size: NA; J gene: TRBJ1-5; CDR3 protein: CASSLGMGQGAQPQHF; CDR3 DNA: TGTGCCAGCAGCCTCGGTATGGGACAGGGGGCCCAGCCCCAGCATTTT
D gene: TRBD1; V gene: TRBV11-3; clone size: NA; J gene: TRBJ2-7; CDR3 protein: CASSSGTGHYEQYF; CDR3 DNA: TGTGCCAGCAGCTCAGGGACAGGACATTACGAGCAGTACTTC
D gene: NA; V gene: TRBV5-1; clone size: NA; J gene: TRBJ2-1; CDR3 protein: CASSLAGLASYNEQFF; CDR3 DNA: TGCGCCAGCAGCTTGGCCGGCCTAGCGAGCTACAATGAGCAGTTCTTC
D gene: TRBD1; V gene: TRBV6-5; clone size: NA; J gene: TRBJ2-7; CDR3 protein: CASSSTGGDEQYF; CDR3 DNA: TGTGCCAGCAGCTCGACAGGGGGCGACGAGCAGTACTTC
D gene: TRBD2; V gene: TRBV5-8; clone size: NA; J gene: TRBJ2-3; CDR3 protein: CASSLRLAGATDTQYF; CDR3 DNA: TGTGCCAGCAGCTTGCGGCTAGCGGGGGCGACAGATACGCAGTATTTT
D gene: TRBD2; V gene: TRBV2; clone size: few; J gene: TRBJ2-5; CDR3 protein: CASSEIEASSGTQYF; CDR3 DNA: TGTGCCAGCAGTGAAATCGAGGCTTCTAGCGGGACCCAGTACTTC
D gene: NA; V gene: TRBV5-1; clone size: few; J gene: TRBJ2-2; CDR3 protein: CASSLNRETTGELFF; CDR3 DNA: TGCGCCAGCAGCTTGAACAGAGAAACCACCGGGGAGCTGTTTTTT
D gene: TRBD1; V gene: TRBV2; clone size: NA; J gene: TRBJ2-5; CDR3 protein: CASRVRQGARETQYF; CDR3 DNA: TGTGCCAGCAGAGTTAGACAGGGGGCTAGGGAGACCCAGTACTTC
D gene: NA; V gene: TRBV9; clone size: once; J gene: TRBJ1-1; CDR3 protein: CASSVGRGRLMNTEAFF; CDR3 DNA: TGTGCCAGCAGCGTAGGGAGGGGACGTTTAATGAACACTGAAGCTTTCTTT
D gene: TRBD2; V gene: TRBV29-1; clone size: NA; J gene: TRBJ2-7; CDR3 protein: CSVPTSGRSYEQYF; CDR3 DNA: TGCAGCGTTCCAACTAGCGGGAGATCCTACGAGCAGTACTTC
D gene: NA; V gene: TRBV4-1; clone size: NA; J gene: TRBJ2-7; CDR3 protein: CASSLDGAGLPYEQYF; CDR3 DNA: TGCGCCAGCAGCCTCGATGGGGCGGGGCTCCCCTACGAGCAGTACTTC
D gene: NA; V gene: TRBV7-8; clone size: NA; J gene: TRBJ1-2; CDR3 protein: CASSLEGRDNYGYTF; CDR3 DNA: TGTGCCAGCAGCTTAGAGGGCAGGGATAACTATGGCTACACCTTC
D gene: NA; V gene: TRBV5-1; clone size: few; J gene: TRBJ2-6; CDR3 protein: CASSLEESGANVLTF; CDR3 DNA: TGCGCCAGCAGCTTGGAGGAGTCTGGGGCCAACGTCCTGACTTTC
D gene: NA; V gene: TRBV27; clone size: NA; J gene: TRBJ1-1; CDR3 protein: CASSPGQINTEAFF; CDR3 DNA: TGTGCCAGCAGTCCCGGACAGATCAACACTGAAGCTTTCTTT
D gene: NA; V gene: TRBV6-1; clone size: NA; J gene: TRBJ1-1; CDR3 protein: CASSKVLQGRHPGAFF; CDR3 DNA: TGTGCCAGCAGTAAAGTCCTCCAGGGGAGACATCCCGGAGCTTTCTTT
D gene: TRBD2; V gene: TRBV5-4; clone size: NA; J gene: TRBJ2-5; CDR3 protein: CASSLASGGQETQYF; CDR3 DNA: TGTGCCAGCAGCTTGGCTAGCGGGGGGCAAGAGACCCAGTACTTC
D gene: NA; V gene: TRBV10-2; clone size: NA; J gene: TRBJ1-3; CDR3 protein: CASAGRGEGNTIYF; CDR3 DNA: TGCGCCAGCGCTGGTCGGGGGGAGGGAAACACCATATATTTT
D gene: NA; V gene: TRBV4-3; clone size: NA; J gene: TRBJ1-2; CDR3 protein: CASSQDLGRVGYGYTF; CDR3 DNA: TGCGCCAGCAGCCAAGATCTAGGGAGGGTGGGGTATGGCTACACCTTC
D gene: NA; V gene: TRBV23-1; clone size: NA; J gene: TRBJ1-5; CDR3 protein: CASSLPGGYSNQPQHF; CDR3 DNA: TGCGCCAGCAGTCTCCCCGGGGGATATAGCAATCAGCCCCAGCATTTT
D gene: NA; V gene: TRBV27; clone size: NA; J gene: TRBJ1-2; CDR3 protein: CASSFEVGQLPYTF; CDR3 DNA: TGTGCCAGCAGTTTTGAGGTCGGACAGCTACCCTACACCTTC
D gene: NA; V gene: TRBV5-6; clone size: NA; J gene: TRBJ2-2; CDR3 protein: CASSLTVIGELFF; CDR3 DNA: TGTGCCAGCAGCTTAACGGTGATCGGGGAGCTGTTTTTT
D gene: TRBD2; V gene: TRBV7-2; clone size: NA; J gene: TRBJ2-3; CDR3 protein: CASSLDSGGTGTQYF; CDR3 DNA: TGTGCCAGCAGCTTAGACAGCGGGGGAACCGGTACGCAGTATTTT
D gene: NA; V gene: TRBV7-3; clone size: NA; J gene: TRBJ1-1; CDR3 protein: CASSFGHQNTEAFF; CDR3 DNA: TGTGCCAGCAGCTTCGGACACCAAAACACTGAAGCTTTCTTT